The TCR beta chain described here comes from a study of early T cells in non-severe SARS-CoV-2 infection. This clonotype was counted only a few times. From the 5' RACE reads, TCRdb called clonotypes with MiXCR, one entry per CDR3 protein. Of around 82,000 distinct CDR3 sequences in the sample, roughly 14% were seen once. This CDR3 is 18 amino acids long. Unmatched junction bases numbered 14, after V lost 5 bases and J lost 3 bases. Germline lookup yields CDR1 SGHAT and CDR2 FQNNGV. Sequencing used whole blood. The clonotype comes from an adult who was a healthcare worker with PCR-confirmed SARS-CoV-2 infection or an uninfected control (not recorded which). V gene TRBV11-2 combines with J gene TRBJ2-3; 10 nucleotides match TRBD1. The CDR3 region has the DNA TGTGCCAGCAGCACGCCATACACCGGGACAGGGGCGACAGATACGCAGTATTTT. Amino acids: CASSTPYTGTGATDTQYF.